A selection of T cell receptor beta chains follows, all from one sample in a study of blood T cell repertoires in COVID-19. Clones were read by immunoSEQ multiplex PCR, and TCRdb kept only the in-frame ones, dropping some. The sample lists approximately 150,000 clones, approximately 86% occurring once. The sample comprised PBMCs or T cells enriched from blood (not recorded which). The origin of the receptors is a woman in her thirties or forties who had recovered from COVID-19. Each CDR3 is given with its conserved first and last residue. A D gene is named only where the DNA matches it firmly.

j_gene,d_gene,v_gene,CDR3aa
TRBJ2-5,NA,TRBV4-2,CASSQELRSGEVGETQYF
TRBJ2-2,TRBD2,TRBV4-1,CASSLEPGLAGEPNTGELFF
TRBJ2-2,NA,TRBV5-6,CASSPVGGTGELFF
TRBJ1-2,NA,TRBV19,CASSTGRLYTF
TRBJ1-1,TRBD1,TRBV7-9,CASSPQSGGAGNTEAFF
TRBJ1-5,NA,TRBV19,CATRPRGRGSNQPQHF
TRBJ1-4,NA,TRBV19,CASSPGQSNEKLFF
TRBJ2-7,NA,TRBV11-2,CASSPWTARSYEQYF
TRBJ1-5,TRBD1,TRBV4-1,CASSKGQGADFSNQPQHF
TRBJ1-4,NA,TRBV14,CASSQGFTGVTNEKLFF
TRBJ2-2,NA,TRBV5-1,CASSPVGTSNTGELFF
TRBJ1-6,NA,TRBV21-1,CASSTAGSSYNSPLHF
TRBJ2-1,TRBD1,TRBV5-1,CASSLGGGEGDEQFF
TRBJ2-1,NA,TRBV5-6,CASSLGWANEQFF
TRBJ2-1,NA,TRBV4-2,CASSHPTTPPSYEQFF
TRBJ1-6,NA,TRBV4-1,CASSQESTTEGYSYNSPLHF
TRBJ1-6,NA,TRBV5-1,CASSPRTFDNSPLHF
TRBJ2-5,TRBD2,TRBV5-1,CASSLSGGVWTSGGPNEEETQYF
TRBJ1-2,NA,TRBV5-4,CASSLDARPGGYTF
TRBJ2-5,TRBD2,TRBV27,CASKGTSEQETQYF
TRBJ1-1,NA,TRBV5-5,CASSSPGGGNTEAFF
TRBJ2-4,TRBD1,TRBV5-6,CASREITGADIQYF
TRBJ2-2,NA,TRBV6-4,CASSGTNTGELFF
TRBJ2-7,TRBD2,TRBV11-2,CASSHTASGSLDEQYF
TRBJ1-1,NA,TRBV27,CASSLGGRAFF
TRBJ2-7,TRBD2,TRBV27,CASSLSGSGDPYEQYF
TRBJ1-1,NA,TRBV13,CASSLRAGGAFF
TRBJ1-5,NA,TRBV24-1,CATLPYQPQHF
TRBJ2-3,TRBD2,TRBV29-1,CSGFLGTSGSYNTQYF
TRBJ1-1,NA,TRBV29-1,CSAQQGRGTEAFF
TRBJ1-5,TRBD1,TRBV28,CASSNEGGGWSNQPQHF
TRBJ1-1,TRBD1,TRBV18,CASSQGTGIFTEAFF
TRBJ2-1,NA,TRBV10-1,CASSEPSGEQFF
TRBJ2-3,NA,TRBV13,CASSFHTDTQYF
TRBJ2-3,NA,TRBV12-3/TRBV12-4,CASSWGLTDTQYF
TRBJ1-1,TRBD1,TRBV19,CASSIDMTGGLVNTEAFF
TRBJ2-1,TRBD2,TRBV6-1,CASSGTLAGSSYNEQFF
TRBJ1-2,TRBD1,TRBV7-3,CASSRSTGTYYGYTF
TRBJ2-7,NA,TRBV9,CASTPGATDAYEQYF
TRBJ2-2,TRBD1,TRBV7-3,CASSHGQGDTGELFF
TRBJ1-4,NA,TRBV11-2,CASSSLGGGGEKLFF
TRBJ2-5,NA,TRBV7-9,CASSLVRGAGETQYF
TRBJ1-5,NA,TRBV19,CASSIRDINQPQHF
TRBJ2-5,NA,TRBV5-4,CASSLEHQETQYF
TRBJ1-2,NA,TRBV3-1/TRBV3-2,CASSQELRGNYGYTF
TRBJ1-2,NA,TRBV9,CASSQLGHGYTF
TRBJ1-3,TRBD1,TRBV7-6,CASSQDGQGSGNTIYF
TRBJ1-3,NA,TRBV10-3,CAIRDSGGEGNTIYF
TRBJ1-4,NA,TRBV9,CASSESGRANEKLFF